Listed here are 10 T cell receptor beta chains from one sample, sequenced in a study of blood T cell repertoires in COVID-19. This table comes from immunoSEQ multiplex PCR, and its TCRdb copy is limited to in-frame clones, with some not included. The sample has hundreds of thousands of clones, around 87% seen once. Sequenced sample: PBMCs or T cells enriched from blood (not recorded which). These receptors came from a woman aged 45 to 65 who had recovered from COVID-19.

DNA for the CDR3: TGTGCCAGCAGCTTAGTGGGACAGATGAACACTGAAGCTTTCTTT. Translating it yields CASSLVGQMNTEAFF. The chain carries TRBV7-6 and TRBJ1-1; 7 bases are shared with TRBD1. There are 15 residues in the CDR3. Germline assignment: CDR1 SGHVS and CDR2 FNYEAQ. Unmatched junction bases numbered 2, after V lost 1 base and J lost 0 bases. Looking up the rest from reference TRBV7-6 and TRBJ1-1 gives the full variable domain: GAGVSQSPRYKVTKRGQDVALRCDPISGHVSLYWYRQALGQGPEFLTYFNYEAQQDKSGLPNDRFSAERPEGSISTLTIQRTEQRDSAMYRCASSLVGQMNTEAFFGQGTRLTVV.

This chain uses TRBV5-1 with TRBJ2-3; maybe TRBD2 (6 bases). V lost 4 bases and J 2 bases, leaving 11 bases between the germline ends. The CDR3 is made up of 14 amino acids. Germline CDR1 reads SGHRS; CDR2 reads YFSETQ. CDR3: CASSISGYTDTQYF. In DNA form, the CDR3 reads TGCGCCAGCAGCATTAGCGGATACACAGATACGCAGTATTTT.

The table lists this clone with a few counts. The CDR3 spells CASSQDSPPGTGELFF. CDR3 DNA sequence: TGCGCCAGCAGCCAAGATTCCCCCCCGGGCACCGGGGAGCTGTTTTTT. The chain employs TRBV4-1 and TRBJ2-2; D gene uncertain. Trimming took off 0 bases at V and 4 bases at J, with 12 bases between the two ends. Per the germline V gene, CDR1 is MGHRA and CDR2 is YSYEKL. The length of the CDR3 is 16 residues.

The chain combines TRBV6-2 or TRBV6-3 with TRBJ1-2, with D unclear. The germline V gene has CDR1 MNHEY and CDR2 SVGEGT. V dropped 5 bases and J dropped 0 bases, with 10 bases sitting between them. The CDR3 is 14 amino acids. The CDR3 DNA is TGTGCCAGCAGTCGAATAACAGCTAACTATGGCTACACCTTC. Translation: CASSRITANYGYTF.

The genes are TRBV7-2 and TRBJ2-3; 7 positions match TRBD1. Per germline, CDR1 SGHTA and CDR2 FQGNSA. This CDR3 region has 13 residues. V was pared by 7 bases and J by 0 bases, with 1 base of the junction left unmatched. The CDR3 is CASTQGSTDTQYF. The CDR3 bases are TGTGCCAGCACACAGGGGAGCACAGATACGCAGTATTTT.

The chain combines TRBV28 with TRBJ2-3, with TRBD2 matching over 8 bases. CDR1 is MDHEN and CDR2 is SYDVKM in the germline V gene. V shed 7 bases and J 0 bases; nucleotides not matched to a gene: 9. This CDR3 spans 16 amino acids. CDR3 sequence reads: CASTKAGATSTDTQYF. The CDR3 DNA reads TGTGCCAGCACCAAAGCGGGAGCCACCAGCACAGATACGCAGTATTTT.

This chain connects TRBV11-2 to TRBJ2-5; no definite D call. V was pared by 5 bases and J by 0 bases, with 4 bases between. Germline CDR1 and CDR2: SGHAT and FQNNGV. This CDR3 comprises 12 residues. The chain's CDR3 is CASSRDQETQYF. DNA for the CDR3: TGTGCCAGCAGCCGAGACCAAGAGACCCAGTACTTC.

This chain uses TRBV15 with TRBJ1-2; the D is unclear. The CDR3 has 14 amino acids. V gave up 3 bases and J gave up 5 bases, with 13 bases separating them. CDR1 and CDR2 (germline): LNHNV, YYDKDF (reference sequence). Here the CDR3 DNA reads TGTGCCACCAGCAGCGGGAGCCGGGGATATGGCTACACCTTC. Its protein is CATSSGSRGYGYTF.

The gene calls are TRBV12-5 and TRBJ2-7; 9 positions agree with TRBD1. Germline lookup yields CDR1 LGHNT and CDR2 FRNRAP. Trimming at V came to 5 bases and at J to 3 bases, leaving 5 bases not matched to a gene. The CDR3 covers 14 residues. CDR3 in DNA: TGTGCTAGTGGTAAAGGGACAGGGTTCTACGAGCAGTACTTC. Its protein is CASGKGTGFYEQYF.

V is TRBV2 and J is TRBJ2-3; tentative D call: TRBD1 (5 bases). CDR3 size: 14 residues. The ends were cut back, 3 bases at V and 2 bases at J, with 9 bases in the middle. Germline values: CDR1 SNHLY, CDR2 FYNNEI. This CDR3 is CASSDRVVTDTQYF. In DNA form, the CDR3 reads TGTGCCAGCAGTGACAGGGTCGTCACAGATACGCAGTATTTT. Together with reference TRBV2 and TRBJ2-3, the CDR3 gives the full variable domain: EPEVTQTPSHQVTQMGQEVILRCVPISNHLYFYWYRQILGQKVEFLVSFYNNEISEKSEIFDDQFSVERPDGSNFTLKIRSTKLEDSAMYFCASSDRVVTDTQYFGPGTRLTVL.